This TCR beta chain was identified in a study of cytomegalovirus exposure and HLA in healthy donors. Study findings and constraints: In an earlier analysis, in about 530 donors, most V segments appeared productive either ~90% or ~30% of the time. The study reported that TCR beta sequences accurately predicted HLA-A and HLA-B alleles in most subjects.

The CDR3 contains 15 residues. Looked up from germline, CDR1 is GTSNPN and CDR2 is SVGIG (reference sequence). After removal of 0 bases from V and 7 bases from J, the junction contained 7 bases not matched to a gene. 60 Vbeta and 13 Jbeta primers were used in PCR. Measured with immunoSEQ multiplex PCR; TCRdb has only the in-frame clones, and not every one. Of around 210,000 clones in the sample, about 88% were seen once. This clone was counted between two and nine times. Its target is unknown. Material for sequencing was PBMCs. This clonotype was obtained from a girl aged 2-10 years in good health and CMV-seronegative. The chain is built from TRBV30 and TRBJ2-5, with 11 nucleotides matching TRBD2. The CDR3 DNA follows: TGTGCCTGGAGTGTTGGTCTAGCGGGGGGCCTGACCCAGTACTTC. As protein: CAWSVGLAGGLTQYF.